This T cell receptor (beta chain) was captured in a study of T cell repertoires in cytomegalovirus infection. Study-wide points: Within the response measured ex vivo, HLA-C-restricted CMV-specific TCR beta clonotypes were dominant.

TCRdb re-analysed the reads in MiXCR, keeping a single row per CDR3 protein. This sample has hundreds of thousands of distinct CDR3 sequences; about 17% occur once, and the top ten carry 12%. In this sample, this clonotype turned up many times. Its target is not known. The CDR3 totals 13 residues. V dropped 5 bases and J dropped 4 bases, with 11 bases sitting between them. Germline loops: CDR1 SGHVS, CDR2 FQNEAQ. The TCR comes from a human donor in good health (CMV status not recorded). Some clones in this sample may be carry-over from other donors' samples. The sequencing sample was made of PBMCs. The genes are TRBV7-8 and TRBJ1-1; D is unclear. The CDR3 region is CASSLGRVTEAFF. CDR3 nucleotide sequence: TGTGCCAGCAGCCTTGGGAGGGTCACTGAAGCTTTCTTT.